These T cell receptor beta chains were read from a single sample in a study of cytomegalovirus exposure and HLA in healthy donors. Profiling relied on immunoSEQ multiplex PCR, and the TCRdb table lists in-frame clones only, not all of them. The sample includes about 130,000 clones, about four fifths seen only once; the top ten take around 5%. The sequenced sample was PBMCs. These TCRs come from a man aged 25 to 45 in good health. The CDR3 runs from the conserved cysteine through the conserved F or W. The order of the fields is J gene, D gene, V gene, clone size, CDR3 DNA, CDR3 protein. A D gene is named only where the DNA matches it firmly. Some rows have no size entry. The others give once, few or many, or a class for an expanded clone.

J: TRBJ2-6
D: .
V: TRBV6-5
size: .
DNA: TGTGCCAGCAGTTACTGGGCAGACTCTGGGGCCAACGTCCTGACTTTC
CDR3: CASSYWADSGANVLTF

J: TRBJ2-3
D: .
V: TRBV4-1
size: .
DNA: TGCGCCAGCAGCCCAAGCGGTAGCACAGATACGCAGTATTTT
CDR3: CASSPSGSTDTQYF

J: TRBJ1-2
D: TRBD1
V: TRBV4-1
size: few
DNA: TGCGCCAGCAGCCCCAGGGACAGCAACTATGGCTACACCTTC
CDR3: CASSPRDSNYGYTF

J: TRBJ2-7
D: TRBD1
V: TRBV9
size: few
DNA: TGTGCCAGCGGACAGGGCGCCTACGAGCAGTACTTC
CDR3: CASGQGAYEQYF

J: TRBJ2-7
D: TRBD1
V: TRBV28
size: .
DNA: TGTGCCAGCAATGAGGACAGGTACGAGCAGTACTTC
CDR3: CASNEDRYEQYF

J: TRBJ2-7
D: TRBD1
V: TRBV13
size: few
DNA: TGTGCCAGCAGCCGCCCCCCCCAGGGGGTCAGCTCCTACGAGCAGTACTTC
CDR3: CASSRPPQGVSSYEQYF

J: TRBJ2-2
D: .
V: TRBV5-1
size: few
DNA: TGCGCCAGCAGCTTGACCGGAGCCACCGGGGAGCTGTTTTTT
CDR3: CASSLTGATGELFF

J: TRBJ2-2
D: TRBD2
V: TRBV2
size: .
DNA: TGTGCCACCCGGGGGGGGACTTCGAACACCGGGGAGCTGTTTTTT
CDR3: CATRGGTSNTGELFF

J: TRBJ1-1
D: .
V: TRBV6-5
size: few
DNA: TGTGCCAGCAGTTACTCAACCCAGGGTTTCGGCACTGAAGCTTTCTTT
CDR3: CASSYSTQGFGTEAFF

J: TRBJ1-4
D: TRBD1
V: TRBV7-9
size: few
DNA: TGTGCCAGCAGCTCCGGACAGGGGAATAATGAAAAACTGTTTTTT
CDR3: CASSSGQGNNEKLFF

J: TRBJ2-7
D: TRBD2
V: TRBV6-1
size: .
DNA: TGTGCCAGCTCTGGACTAGCTAAAGAGCAGTACTTC
CDR3: CASSGLAKEQYF

J: TRBJ2-1
D: .
V: TRBV21-1
size: .
DNA: TGTGCCAGCAGCAAAGGGTTAGGACAGGGGATCTATGAGCAGTTCTTC
CDR3: CASSKGLGQGIYEQFF

J: TRBJ1-1
D: .
V: TRBV19
size: .
DNA: TGTGCCAGTAGTCGAGGCCGAGGGAGGACGGCCACTGAAGCTTTCTTT
CDR3: CASSRGRGRTATEAFF

J: TRBJ1-2
D: .
V: TRBV28
size: .
DNA: TGTGCCAGCAGTTTGTCCCCGGGGGGCTACACCTTC
CDR3: CASSLSPGGYTF

J: TRBJ2-1
D: .
V: TRBV20-1
size: .
DNA: TGCAGTGCCTTCTACAATGAGCAGTTCTTC
CDR3: CSAFYNEQFF

J: TRBJ1-5
D: .
V: TRBV2
size: .
DNA: TGTGCCAGCCATGCGGTTATTAGCAATCAGCCCCAGCATTTT
CDR3: CASHAVISNQPQHF

J: TRBJ2-7
D: .
V: TRBV7-5
size: .
DNA: TGTGCCAGAAGCTTAGCTGTCGGGACAAGACCCTACGAGCAGTACTTC
CDR3: CARSLAVGTRPYEQYF

J: TRBJ2-7
D: TRBD2
V: TRBV7-2
size: once
DNA: TGTGCCAGCAGCCTCAGCGGGGGGCAGTACTTC
CDR3: CASSLSGGQYF

J: TRBJ1-1
D: .
V: TRBV19
size: .
DNA: TGTGCCAGTAGTATAGGGGGGGGGAGGACAACTGAAGCTTTCTTT
CDR3: CASSIGGGRTTEAFF

J: TRBJ2-3
D: TRBD2
V: TRBV10-1
size: .
DNA: TGCGCCAGCAGTGAGTCGGGTGCGGGAGATGATACGCAGTATTTT
CDR3: CASSESGAGDDTQYF

J: TRBJ2-7
D: .
V: TRBV4-1
size: .
DNA: TGCGCCAGCAGCCAAGGCCTACTTTCCTACGAGCAGTACTTC
CDR3: CASSQGLLSYEQYF

J: TRBJ2-1
D: TRBD2
V: TRBV7-6
size: few
DNA: TGTGCCAGCAGCTTAGAGGTCGTGACTAGCGGGAGGAATGAGCAGTTCTTC
CDR3: CASSLEVVTSGRNEQFF

J: TRBJ2-1
D: TRBD2
V: TRBV19
size: .
DNA: TGTGCCAGTAGTCCAACGGGACTAGGGGTTGGCAATGAGCAGTTCTTC
CDR3: CASSPTGLGVGNEQFF

J: TRBJ1-4
D: TRBD1
V: TRBV5-1
size: .
DNA: TGCGCCAGCAGCCCCTTAGGGACAGGGACTAATGAAAAACTGTTTTTT
CDR3: CASSPLGTGTNEKLFF

J: TRBJ2-7
D: TRBD2
V: TRBV7-2
size: .
DNA: TGTGCCAGCAGCTTAGCTAGCGGGAGGGCCCGGGAGCAGTACTTC
CDR3: CASSLASGRAREQYF

J: TRBJ1-2
D: .
V: TRBV7-9
size: .
DNA: TGTGCCAGCAGCTTAGAGGATTTGGGGGGAGTGCATGGCTACACCTTC
CDR3: CASSLEDLGGVHGYTF

J: TRBJ2-1
D: TRBD2
V: TRBV18
size: .
DNA: TGTGCCAGCTCACCCCCGGTGCTGCGGGAGGAGCAGTTCTTC
CDR3: CASSPPVLREEQFF

J: TRBJ1-2
D: .
V: TRBV7-9
size: .
DNA: TGTGCCAGCAGCTTATCTGCGAACTATGGCTACACCTTC
CDR3: CASSLSANYGYTF

J: TRBJ2-2
D: .
V: TRBV5-1
size: .
DNA: TGCGCCAGCAGCTCAAGGACAGCGAACACCGGGGAGCTGTTTTTT
CDR3: CASSSRTANTGELFF

J: TRBJ2-5
D: .
V: TRBV19
size: .
DNA: TGTGCCAGTAGCCAAAGAGAGGGCGGGCGGACCCAGTACTTC
CDR3: CASSQREGGRTQYF

J: TRBJ2-7
D: TRBD2
V: TRBV28
size: .
DNA: TGTGCCAGCAGTTTAATAGCGGGAGCCTCCTACGAGCAGTACTTC
CDR3: CASSLIAGASYEQYF

J: TRBJ2-7
D: TRBD2
V: TRBV4-1
size: .
DNA: TGCGCCAGCAGCAAAGAAGTCGGAGCGGGGACCTACGAGCAGTACTTC
CDR3: CASSKEVGAGTYEQYF

J: TRBJ2-2
D: TRBD2
V: TRBV11-3
size: .
DNA: TGTGCCAGCAGCTGGGGACTAGCGGGCACCGGGGAGCTGTTTTTT
CDR3: CASSWGLAGTGELFF

J: TRBJ2-1
D: TRBD2
V: TRBV4-3
size: .
DNA: TGCGCCAGCAGCCAAGATCCCGGGACTAGGCCCTACAATGAGCAGTTCTTC
CDR3: CASSQDPGTRPYNEQFF

J: TRBJ1-4
D: .
V: TRBV6-5
size: .
DNA: TGTGCCAGCAGTTCCGGAGGGGCTGAAAAACTGTTTTTT
CDR3: CASSSGGAEKLFF

J: TRBJ2-1
D: TRBD2
V: TRBV27
size: .
DNA: TGTGCCAGCAGTGTGAGCGGGATTTACGGTGAGCAGTTCTTC
CDR3: CASSVSGIYGEQFF

J: TRBJ2-7
D: TRBD2
V: TRBV27
size: .
DNA: TGTGCCAGCAGTCGTCGGGGGGGGGTAAGCTCCTACGAGCAGTACTTC
CDR3: CASSRRGGVSSYEQYF

J: TRBJ1-2
D: .
V: TRBV5-1
size: .
DNA: TGCGCCAGCAGCTTGCCTGACAGGCGCTATGGCTACACCTTC
CDR3: CASSLPDRRYGYTF